This T cell receptor (beta chain) was documented in a study of technical replicates of blood from a few donors. Per germline, CDR1 MDHEN and CDR2 SYDVKM. Trimming shortened V by 5 bases and J by 11 bases, and 9 bases separated the two germline ends. CDR3 size: 10 residues. The repertoire was sequenced with immunoSEQ multiplex PCR; TCRdb's copy has only in-frame clones and lacks some. The data contain tens of thousands of clones, 85% to 95% of them singletons. Sample: T cells isolated from PBMCs. This receptor was taken from a human donor in good health. V and J are TRBV28 and TRBJ1-1; D gene uncertain. The CDR3 loop is CASSNRRAFF. Written as DNA, the CDR3 is TGTGCCAGCAGTAACAGACGTGCTTTCTTT.